Given below is one T cell receptor beta chain in context. This table comes from immunoSEQ multiplex PCR, and its TCRdb copy is limited to in-frame clones, with some not included. The table records around 39,000 clones, 92% of them present only once. The data are from a study of T cell changes during pregnancy in multiple sclerosis. The CDR3 contains 13 residues. Trimming stripped 2 bases from V and 3 bases from J, with 9 bases between. Germline CDR1 SGHRS, CDR2 YFSETQ. The clonotype comes from a female donor in good health, enrolled as a control in a pregnancy study. Here the sequenced sample was CD4+ T cells from peripheral blood mononuclear cells, taken in the third trimester of pregnancy. The V and J genes are TRBV5-1 and TRBJ2-7; D is ambiguous. CDR3 coding DNA: TGCGCCAGCAGCTTTGCGGAGAACTACGAGCAGTACTTC. Translation gives CASSFAENYEQYF.